This T cell receptor beta chain originates from a study of human CD8 memory T cell subsets. Scientists made TCR beta libraries using UMI-labeled 5' RACE. TCRdb reprocessed the 5' RACE reads, with one entry per CDR3 protein and no DNA. The sample includes 10,000 to 14,000 distinct CDR3 sequences. Notes on this clonotype: Its matching antigen is unknown.

It was by negative magnetic separation that total CD8+ T cells were enriched. Notes on the study in general: Of all T cell receptor chains, just the beta chains were sequenced in this study.

Germline lookup yields CDR1 LNHDA and CDR2 SQIVND (reference sequence). This CDR3 has 17 amino acids. This sequence originates from a human donor in good health. Sequenced sample: CD8+ T cells from PBMCs. The chain is built from TRBV19 and TRBJ2-1; as DNA is missing, the TRBD1 call by TCRdb cannot be tested. Here the CDR3 reads CASSIDPGTGGYNEQFF.